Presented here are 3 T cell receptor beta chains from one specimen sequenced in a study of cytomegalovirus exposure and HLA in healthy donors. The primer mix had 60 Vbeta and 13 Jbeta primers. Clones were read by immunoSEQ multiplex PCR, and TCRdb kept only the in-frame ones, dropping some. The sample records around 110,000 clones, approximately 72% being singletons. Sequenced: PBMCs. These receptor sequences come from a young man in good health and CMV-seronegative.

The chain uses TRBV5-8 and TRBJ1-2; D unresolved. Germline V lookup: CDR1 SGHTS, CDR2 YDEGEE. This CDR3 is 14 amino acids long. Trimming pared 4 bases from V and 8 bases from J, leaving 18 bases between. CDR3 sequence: CASSLPDLFRGYTF. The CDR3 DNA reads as TGTGCCAGCAGCCTACCCGACTTGTTTCGGGGCTACACCTTC.

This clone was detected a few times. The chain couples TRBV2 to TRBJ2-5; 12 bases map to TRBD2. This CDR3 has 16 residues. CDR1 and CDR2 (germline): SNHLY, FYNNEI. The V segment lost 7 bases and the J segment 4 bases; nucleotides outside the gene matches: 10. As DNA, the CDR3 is TGTGCCAGCACTTCGACTAGCGGGAGATTTAGAGAGACCCAGTACTTC. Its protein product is CASTSTSGRFRETQYF.

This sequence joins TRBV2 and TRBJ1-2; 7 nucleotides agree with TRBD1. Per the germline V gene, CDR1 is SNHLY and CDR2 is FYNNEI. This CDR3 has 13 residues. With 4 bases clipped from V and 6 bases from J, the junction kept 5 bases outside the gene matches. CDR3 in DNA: TGTGCCAGCAGTGTTGGGACAGTTCATGGCTACACCTTC. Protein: CASSVGTVHGYTF. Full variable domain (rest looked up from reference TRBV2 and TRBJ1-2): EPEVTQTPSHQVTQMGQEVILRCVPISNHLYFYWYRQILGQKVEFLVSFYNNEISEKSEIFDDQFSVERPDGSNFTLKIRSTKLEDSAMYFCASSVGTVHGYTFGSGTRLTVV.